These T cell receptor beta chains were read from a single sample in a study of cytomegalovirus exposure and HLA in healthy donors. Repertoires were generated with immunoSEQ multiplex PCR, while TCRdb's copy carries only in-frame clones and drops some. Seen here are roughly 180,000 clones, around 75% observed once, and the top ten hold approximately 2.6%. The sample consisted of PBMCs. Receptors were obtained from a female donor in good health and CMV-seronegative. The CDR3 runs from the conserved cysteine through the conserved F or W. A D gene is named only where the DNA matches it firmly. Clone size is not always given. Where it is, it says once, few, many or a class for expanded clones.

d_call clone_size j_call v_call cdr3_nt cdr3_aa
. once TRBJ1-6 TRBV10-3 TGTGCCTACCGGACAGTCCTAGGACCTAATTCACCCCTCCACTTT CAYRTVLGPNSPLHF
TRBD1 . TRBJ1-2 TRBV4-3 TGCGCCAGCAGCCAAGCCGGCAAAGGACCAGGGGGCAAAGGCTATGGCTACACCTTC CASSQAGKGPGGKGYGYTF
. . TRBJ1-5 TRBV2 TGTGCCAGCGGGGGCAGGACGGGTCAGCCCCAGCATTTT CASGGRTGQPQHF
. . TRBJ1-1 TRBV19 TGTGCCAGTAGTATTGGTCGGGGTTCCACTGAAGCTTTCTTT CASSIGRGSTEAFF
. . TRBJ1-5 TRBV6-1 TGTGCCAGCAGGGCGATACAGGGTCAGCCCCAGCATTTT CASRAIQGQPQHF
TRBD2 . TRBJ2-1 TRBV18 TGTGCCAGCTCGGCGGGAGGGTCGAGAAATGAGCAGTTCTTC CASSAGGSRNEQFF
TRBD2 . TRBJ2-3 TRBV7-2 TGTGCCAGCAGCTTAGGACTAGCCAGCACAGATACGCAGTATTTT CASSLGLASTDTQYF
. . TRBJ2-7 TRBV7-7 TGTGCTAGCAGCTTAGCAATGGGGGGCTCCTACGAGCAGTACTTC CASSLAMGGSYEQYF
TRBD2 . TRBJ2-1 TRBV9 TGTGCCAGCAGCCTTACTAACAGCGGGAGGTACAATGAGCAGTTCTTC CASSLTNSGRYNEQFF
. . TRBJ2-2 TRBV5-6 TGTGCCAGCAGCCCGACTAGTACCGGGGAGCTGTTTTTT CASSPTSTGELFF
TRBD2 . TRBJ2-3 TRBV5-4 TGTGCCAGCAGCCCCCGCCTAGCGGGGGGGATGGGCACAGATACGCAGTATTTT CASSPRLAGGMGTDTQYF
. once TRBJ1-5 TRBV11-3 TGTGCCAGCAGCTTAGGTGGTGCGGGGCAGAGGCAGCCCCAGCATTTT CASSLGGAGQRQPQHF
. . TRBJ2-7 TRBV2 TGTGCCAGCAACTTTGACAGTTACGAGCAGTACTTC CASNFDSYEQYF
. . TRBJ1-1 TRBV5-4 TGTGCCAGCACCTTTCTGGGGGGGACTGAAGCTTTCTTT CASTFLGGTEAFF
. . TRBJ2-7 TRBV19 TGTGCCAGTAGTATTGGGCCGCCCTACGAGCAGTACTTC CASSIGPPYEQYF
. . TRBJ2-1 TRBV2 TGTGCCAGCAGTGAATTACAGTTCAATGAGCAGTTCTTC CASSELQFNEQFF
TRBD1 . TRBJ2-2 TRBV6-1 TGTGCCAGCAGGGTTAGGACAGGAGGATCCGGGGAGCTGTTTTTT CASRVRTGGSGELFF
TRBD2 . TRBJ2-3 TRBV30 TGTGCCTGGAGTGTAACCGGCCCTAGCGGGAGGGTTATTTTT CAWSVTGPSGRVIF
TRBD1 once TRBJ1-2 TRBV7-8 TGTGCCAGCAGCTTAGCGGCACCGGGACAGGGGGCAGACTACACCTTC CASSLAAPGQGADYTF
. . TRBJ1-1 TRBV6-1 TGTGCCAGCAGTGAATATGGGACAACGAACACTGAAGCTTTCTTT CASSEYGTTNTEAFF
. . TRBJ1-4 TRBV5-1 TGCGCCAGCAGCCAGGACAGCTATAATGAAAAACTGTTTTTT CASSQDSYNEKLFF
TRBD1 few TRBJ1-1 TRBV5-5 TGTGCCAGCAGCTCCTGGACAGGAATGAACACTGAAGCTTTCTTT CASSSWTGMNTEAFF
. . TRBJ2-4 TRBV4-1 TGCGCCAGCAGCCAAGAGGGACTTAGAATTCAGTACTTC CASSQEGLRIQYF
TRBD1 few TRBJ2-7 TRBV7-8 TGTGCCAGCAGCCCCGGGACAGGGTTGTACGAGCAGTACTTC CASSPGTGLYEQYF
. few TRBJ1-1 TRBV29-1 TGCAGCGCCGCCCAGGGTACGAACACTGAAGCTTTCTTT CSAAQGTNTEAFF
TRBD2 . TRBJ2-5 TRBV9 TGTGCCAGCAGTGCGACTAGCGGGGGGGCCTGGTACCAAGAGACCCAGTACTTC CASSATSGGAWYQETQYF
. . TRBJ2-5 TRBV6-5 TGTGCCAGCAGTTACTCCGGGTTATGGGAGACCCAGTACTTC CASSYSGLWETQYF